The entry below describes one T cell receptor (beta chain). The antigen is unknown. The sample originates from a study of T cell responses to AZD1222 COVID-19 vaccine. Study conclusions and caveats: The donor group comprised mostly white British people and more females; the analysis possibly underestimated clonal diversity. Only a handful of people who got AZD1222 tested seropositive at baseline.

This table comes from immunoSEQ multiplex PCR, and its TCRdb copy is limited to in-frame clones, with some not included. The sample includes more than 95,000 clones, approximately 93% of them seen just once. The CDR3 extends over 12 amino acids. V lost 5 bases to trimming and J lost 10 bases, with 12 bases between them. The germline CDR1 and CDR2 sequences are SGHRS and YFSETQ. The specimen was peripheral blood, collected on day 0 of AZD1222 vaccination. The sequence came from an adult in good health. J is TRBJ1-4 and V is TRBV5-1, with D hard to call. The CDR3 region has the DNA TGCGCCAGCAGGCCTGACCTGGGAAAACTGTTTTTT. Amino acids: CASRPDLGKLFF.